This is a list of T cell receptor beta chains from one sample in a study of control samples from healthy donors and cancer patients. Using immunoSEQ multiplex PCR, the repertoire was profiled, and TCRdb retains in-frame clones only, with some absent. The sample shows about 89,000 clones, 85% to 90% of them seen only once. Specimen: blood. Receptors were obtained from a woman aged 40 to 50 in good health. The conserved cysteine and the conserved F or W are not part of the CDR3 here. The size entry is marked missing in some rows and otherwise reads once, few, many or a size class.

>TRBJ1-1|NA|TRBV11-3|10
ASSYAGGEAF
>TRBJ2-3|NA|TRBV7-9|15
ASSLGLAGPVGDTQY
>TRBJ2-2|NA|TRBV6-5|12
ASIASGVPGELF
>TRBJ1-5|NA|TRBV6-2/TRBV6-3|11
ASSYVGTQPQH
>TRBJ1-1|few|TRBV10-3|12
AIRPGGRNTEAF
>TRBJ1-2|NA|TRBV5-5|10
ASSLELGGYT
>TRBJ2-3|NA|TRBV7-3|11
ASSKQYTDTQY
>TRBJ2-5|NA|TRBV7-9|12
ASSPNRGGETQY
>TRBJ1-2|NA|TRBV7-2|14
ASSDYARGLGYGYT
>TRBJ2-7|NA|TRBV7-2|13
ASSWTSGGANEQY
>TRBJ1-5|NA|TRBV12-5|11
ASGLGPDQPQH
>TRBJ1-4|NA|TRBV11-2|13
ASSLVRGVEEKLF
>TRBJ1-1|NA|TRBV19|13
ASSPRTTVNTEAF
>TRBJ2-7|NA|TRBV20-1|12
SASRGSSLGEQY
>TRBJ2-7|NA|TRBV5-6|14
ASTEQGRSSSYEQY
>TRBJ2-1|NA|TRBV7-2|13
ASSTDRSSYNEQF
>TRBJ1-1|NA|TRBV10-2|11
ASRESLNTEAF
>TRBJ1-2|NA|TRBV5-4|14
ASSSDRGLTNYGYT
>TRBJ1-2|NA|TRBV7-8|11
ASSLSVNYGYT
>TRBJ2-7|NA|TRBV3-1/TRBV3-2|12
ASSQRASGDEQY
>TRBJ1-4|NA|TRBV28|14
ASSLVGSVANEKLF
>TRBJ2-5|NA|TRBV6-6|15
ASSHPPGDRMTRSQY
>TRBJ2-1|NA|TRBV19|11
ASSMEGYNEQF
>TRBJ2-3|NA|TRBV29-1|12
SVIGQGNADTQY
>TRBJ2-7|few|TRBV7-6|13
ASSLASDSSYEQY
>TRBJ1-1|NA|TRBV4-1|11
ASSPGGNTEAF
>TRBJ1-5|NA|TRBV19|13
ASSIGTNSNQPQH
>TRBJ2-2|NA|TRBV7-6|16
ASSLGKRSAAYTGELF
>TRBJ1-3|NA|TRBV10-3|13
AINVQDRGGNTIY
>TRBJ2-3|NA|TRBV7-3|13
ASSLTAGGTDTQY
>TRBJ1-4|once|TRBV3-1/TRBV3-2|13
ASSQAGQGGEKLF
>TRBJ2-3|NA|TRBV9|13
ASSPLAGVADTQY